The subject of this entry is one T cell receptor (beta chain). The antigen this receptor binds is unknown. Base-call qualities are not available, and no considerably larger clone is one nucleotide away. This sample stems from a study of cytomegalovirus exposure and HLA in healthy donors (dated by TCRdb to 2017 to 2019). Context from the whole study: An earlier analysis of several hundred of the donors reported roughly 300 Gb of sequence data and some 110 million unique TCR beta sequences obtained from approximately 180 million T cells. The study aimed to test whether signatures of past pathogen exposure could be identified by cataloging public T cell receptors. The study profiled the T cell repertoires of hundreds of subjects by immunosequencing and related them to cytomegalovirus serostatus. A later genetic analysis took genome-wide SNP genotypes for about 55% of the 666 donors and used that subset as a discovery cohort. Every discovery cohort repertoire had been produced on one sequencing platform. Alongside the repertoire data, information on donor age, sex, ethnicity and CMV serostatus was compiled. The genetic ancestry cluster associated with self-reported Caucasian donors included roughly four fifths of the roughly 410 genotyped donors. The study combined high-throughput TCR immunosequencing, statistical association of individual TCRs with disease status, and machine learning to predict cytomegalovirus infection status. Typing coverage varied by locus: roughly 620-640 donors for A, B, C, DRB1 and DQB1; approximately 560 for DQA1; around 570 for DPA1; approximately 450 for DPB1. An earlier analysis of roughly 600 of the donors used high-throughput TCR beta sequencing to judge whether each TCR beta V gene segment behaved as functional or pseudogenic. On average, roughly 200,000 unique TCR beta nucleotide sequences were sequenced per donor among several hundred genotyped donors of the cohort, with roughly 20% of those sequences being non-productive. Besides the first cohort of 666 subjects, a separate validation cohort made up of roughly 120 different subjects was used. Rather than drawing on any new phenotypic data, the later analysis identified candidate immune exposures from TCR beta sequences and the way those sequences occurred across donors. An early release that covered around 590 HLA-typed donors contained approximately 300 gigabases of sequencing data and tens of millions of unique TCR sequences. To study patterns of TCR occurrence, a later analysis re-analyzed previously published TCR beta repertoires from 650 to 750 donors and added high-resolution HLA genotyping. Class I and class II HLA loci were covered by the typing at four-digit resolution. Four or five DR-DQ haplotypes were treated as single units for association and clustering because of strong linkage in the cohort. Results the study describes overall, beyond this receptor: CMV serostatus was the only immune exposure information available for the cohort. A total of about 180 TCR beta chains were listed by the study as associated with cytomegalovirus. A later analysis reported that several top co-occurrence clusters appeared linked to parvovirus B19, influenza, CMV and Epstein-Barr virus. A group of highly shared sequence variants was considered likely to be a technical artifact of the sequencing pipeline. Most TCR sequences were observed very rarely across donors, whereas some public TCRs were present in many individuals. In a later analysis, TCR association rates were found to vary across HLA loci, with the most associated TCRs seen for DRB1 alleles and the fewest for HLA-C alleles. Because counts were too low, approximately 15 rarely observed V segments, including chromosome 9 orphons, were excluded from the earlier analysis of 500 to 700 of the donors. In an earlier analysis of approximately 590 of the donors, most TCR beta V segments were observed in productive rearrangements about 87% or about 30% of the time, broadly matching IMGT annotations. A later analysis associated around 16,000 TCR beta sequences with specific HLA alleles at a false discovery rate of 0.05. Cytomegalovirus status was reported to be diagnosed by the classifier with high specificity and sensitivity in both the original and validation cohorts. Three of the identified cytomegalovirus-associated TCR beta chains were confirmed in vitro to be specific for cytomegalovirus antigens. According to the authors, the approach could potentially be generalized to other disease states and immunological phenotypes. The presence/absence analyses assumed that sequencing depth was roughly uniform across donors, and that assumption may not be true. V-gene and J-gene trimming of TCR beta chains was associated with a missense DCLRE1C variant in a later genetic analysis, and the association was replicated in an independent cohort. A further reported finding was that TCR beta sequences accurately predicted the HLA-A and HLA-B alleles for most subjects in the first cohort. The cohort was sequenced for TCR beta chains only, and without alpha or paired-chain data the features that could be detected were limited. According to a later genetic analysis, donors in an Asian-associated ancestry cluster had fewer N-insertions in productive TCRs than the approximately 690-donor mean. In a later analysis, HLA-associated TCR beta chains were found to be more clonally expanded and to have lower generation probabilities than equally common non-associated chains. Correlated functional status among segregating V segments might be attributable to linkage disequilibrium, but an unknown experimental factor could not be ruled out. In a later analysis, most CMV-associated TCR beta chains were found to appear HLA-restricted, with HLA associations seemingly driven largely by CMV exposure. Strong co-occurrence of HLA alleles, especially DR and DQ, made assigning TCR associations to individual alleles difficult. HLA typing was unavailable for some donors at each locus, so association tests used only the typed subset. Some IMGT-functional V segments, including TRBV6-2 and TRBV6-3, could not be told apart with the 87-base-pair reads, so those segments were excluded.

The cohort was made up of approximately 700 healthy bone marrow donors. At the time of sampling, all cohort members were nominally healthy, though unrecorded immune exposures were likely present. The donor was CMV seropositive and was included in the group of 250 to 350 seropositive cohort members. A peripheral blood sample was collected from each donor, and TCR beta sequencing was performed on peripheral blood mononuclear cells. Genomic DNA was extracted from the blood cell samples with the Qiagen DNeasy Blood Extraction Kit. CDR3 length: 16 amino acids, cysteine to phenylalanine. CDR3 DNA is the only sequence kept; it has 48 bases, read in frame from the first base. Compared with germline, V lacks 4 bases and J lacks 4 bases; bases without a gene match: 10. CDR1 and CDR2, looked up from the germline V gene, are SGDLS and YYNGEE. The library was obtained by the immunoSEQ multiplex PCR assay. The multiplex PCR relied on a mix of 60 forward primers for TCR Vbeta segments and 13 reverse primers for TCR Jbeta segments. A multiplex PCR assay on genomic DNA amplified the CDR3 region of rearranged TCR beta genes. On the Illumina HiSeq System, the amplified TCR beta libraries were sequenced as 87-base-pair reads. As for how the authors treated the data: A later analysis counted tens of millions of unique TCR beta chains across the 666 repertoires, and roughly 9.9 million of these chains were shared by at least two donors. Raw reads were error-corrected and collapsed into unique sequences with a nearest-neighbor algorithm that merged closely related sequences to remove PCR and sequencing errors. To assign V, D and J gene segments, CDR3 sequences were aligned to IMGT reference sequences. For a sequence to be retained, a match of at least six nucleotides to both a V gene segment and a J gene segment was required. A rearrangement was called productive if the CDR3 had no stop codons and remained in frame with V and J, and every other rearrangement was called non-productive. CDR3 was defined by IMGT convention, running from the second conserved V-encoded cysteine to the conserved J-encoded phenylalanine. The earlier analysis of approximately 500 of the donors excluded sequences that lacked an unambiguous match to a single V gene segment. In an earlier analysis of a few hundred of the donors, V segments were called functional above 56.7% productive rearrangements and were called segregating when the between-donor standard deviation exceeded 5%. To diagnose cytomegalovirus status from the catalog of TCR beta chain sequences, a statistical classification framework was built. In a later analysis, V and J genes were assigned by comparing TCR nucleotide sequences against IMGT/GENE-DB human TR gene sequences. Using the TCRdist pipeline, a later analysis assigned CDR3 sequences along with most-parsimonious VDJ recombination scenarios. In a later analysis, each TCR beta chain was defined by its CDR3 amino acid sequence together with its V-gene family, and reads without a unique V-gene family were excluded. To address suspected cross-contamination and a sequencing artifact, a later analysis removed 592 highly shared, low-generation-probability nucleotide sequences. A later analysis calculated a clonal expansion index for each public chain from normalized within-repertoire ranks of inferred template counts. In a later analysis, generation probabilities were computed with a VDJ recombination model fitted to out-of-frame rearrangements, and the resulting probabilities were checked against IGoR. In a later analysis, TCR-TCR, TCR-HLA and TCR-CMV co-occurrence was scored with hypergeometric tests, and a repertoire-size bias correction was applied to TCR pairs. To estimate false discovery rates, a later analysis permuted the HLA or CMV assignments 20 times. In a later analysis, co-occurring TCRs were grouped using DBSCAN, and TCRdist sequence similarity was added for clustering within HLA-allele-positive subsets. Repertoires with fewer than 30,000 or more than 120,000 public chains, plus five repertoires with anomalous nucleotide sharing, were excluded from co-occurrence clustering. The table comes from immuneACCESS by way of TCRdb, which keeps in-frame sequences with V and J called. Part of the clones is missing from these tables; in studies checked, under half for an unresolved V gene and the rest for unknown reasons. The V and J calls and clone size are taken from that table; D and trimming were inferred from the DNA. Recorded for this sample are approximately 150,000 clones; 60% to 80% of them occurred a single time. The ten largest clonotypes hold nearly 6.5% of the sample.

The receptor's source is a man in his forties in good health and CMV-seropositive. Sequences were obtained from PBMCs. The rearrangement joined TRBV9 to TRBJ2-1, and 8 bases in between align with TRBD1. The DNA sequence is given as TGTGCCAGCAGCCCTCAAGGACAGGGCCTTTACAATGAGCAGTTCTTC. The resulting protein is CASSPQGQGLYNEQFF.